This T cell receptor (beta chain) was sequenced during a study of CD8 T cells in Susac syndrome. RNA, at 0.5 to 1 ug, was reverse transcribed with random hexamers. TCRdb processed the immunoSEQ multiplex PCR reads anew with MiXCR; each CDR3 protein has one entry. The top ten clones hold 0.11% to 0.15% of a sample with around 160,000 distinct CDR3 sequences, around 94% of them seen once. In germline, CDR1 is SGHRS, CDR2 YFSETQ. With 3 bases clipped from V and 2 bases from J, the junction kept 4 bases outside the gene matches. The CDR3 spans 14 residues. The receptor was isolated from a human donor in good health. The chain joins TRBV5-1 to TRBJ1-2, with 7 bases lining up with TRBD1. The specimen sequenced was CD4+ T cells from PBMCs. The CDR3 protein is CASSSGQINYGYTF. The CDR3 DNA reads TGCGCCAGCAGCTCGGGACAGATAAACTATGGCTACACCTTC.